This T cell receptor (beta chain) emerged from a study of blood T cell repertoires in COVID-19 (dated by TCRdb to the early 2020s). As for the study more broadly: Collaborator samples came from the United States, Italy and Spain and covered acute and convalescent phases of COVID-19. The prospective study material was composed of cDNA or gDNA derived from T cells, B-cell-depleted T cells, or PBMCs. The dataset comprised deeply sampled blood TCRbeta repertoires from subjects exposed to, actively infected with, or recovered from COVID-19. The repertoires were released in a freely available public database meant as a resource for research on the immune response to SARS-CoV-2. Samples came from the ongoing ImmuneRACE study (first 160 participants) plus 1,254 subjects from 6 global collaborators. The sample metadata nearly always contained a de-identified subject ID, COVID-19 status, age in years and sex. Where available, HLA class I and class II types were obtained from metadata supplied by the sample provider rather than from assay-based typing.

Participants in the prospective study were enrolled through a virtual design, were aged roughly 18 to 100 years, and lived in 20 to 30 United States geographic areas. Cohort assignment in the prospective study relied on participant-reported clinical history from a screening survey and a study questionnaire. In the prospective study, whole blood, serum and a nasopharyngeal or oropharyngeal swab were collected from each participant by mobile phlebotomists. Over an approximately 2-month period, participants in the prospective study had the option of providing additional blood draws and questionnaires. Prospective study blood samples were shipped either frozen or at room temperature before DNA extraction. As to this clone: Its antigen target is currently unknown. It has no much larger one-base neighbor in the sample; base qualities were not kept.

The study at large found these results: The quantity of clinical and demographic metadata differed by source and by participant and was supplied without curation.

Ends trimmed: V by 3 bases, J by 10 bases; bases unmatched to a gene: 6. The germline V gene supplies CDR1 SGHTS and CDR2 YDEGEE. Spanning cysteine to phenylalanine, the CDR3 consists of 15 amino acids. Kept here is only the CDR3 DNA, which spans 45 bases and is read in frame from base 1. TCRbeta CDR3 regions were amplified from genomic DNA using the immunoSEQ Assay, a bias-controlled multiplex PCR. The study's processing was this. The number of nucleated cells in each sample was estimated from the amplification of reference gene primers within the assay. To quantify the absolute abundance of each unique TCRbeta CDR3 rearrangement, sequence reads were collapsed and filtered. For each sample, productive Simpson clonality was calculated as the square root of Simpson's diversity index across productive rearrangements. TCRdb holds this immuneACCESS table with in-frame rearrangements only. Some clones are missing; in checked studies, unresolved V genes explain under half, and the rest has no known cause. V, J and clone size were drawn from that table, and D and trimming were deduced from the DNA. For this sample the table gives 470,000 or so clones, of which 87% were detected only once. The ten largest clones capture approximately 2% of the sample.

The source is a woman aged 18 to 35 with acute COVID-19. The chain is assembled from TRBV5-8 and TRBJ1-6; 11 bases in between match TRBD1. Specimen: PBMCs or T cells enriched from blood (not recorded which). The DNA sequence is as follows: TGTGCCAGCAGCTACGGGACAGGGGGGGTCTCACCCCTCCACTTT. Its coded protein is CASSYGTGGVSPLHF.